Detailed here is one T cell receptor (beta chain). No antigen is known for it. No base qualities exist here, and no much larger clone lies one base off it. The treatment or condition label for this specimen denotes: allogeneic hematopoietic cell transplantation with graft depleted of TCRalphabeta T cells and CD19 B cells. TCRalphabeta/CD19-depleted allogeneic hematopoietic cell grafts were given to the transplant recipients, all of whom were children. This record comes from a study of T-cell reconstitution after alpha-beta-depleted transplantation in children (dated by TCRdb to 2016 to 2017). With respect to the entire study: The study quantitatively tracked T-cell immune reconstitution after TCRalphabeta/CD19-depleted allogeneic hematopoietic cell transplantation in children using TCR repertoire profiling. The paper as a whole reports these results and caveats: In some patients, the high TCRbeta diversity seen at day 60 was put down to recipient T cells and intrathymic progenitors that had survived conditioning. The apparently early recovery of alphabetaT-cell counts about two months after transplant reportedly depended on only several hundred rapidly expanded clones that came from non-depleted graft cells. Over the following months the frequencies of hyperexpanded clones went down, and after one year T-cell counts and TCRbeta diversity were mostly credited to newly produced T cells.

Reading the germline V gene gives CDR1 LGHNA and CDR2 YNFKEQ. A distance of 15 bases separates the germline ends of V and J, which lose 5 bases and 7 bases respectively. CDR3 length: 14 amino acids, cysteine to phenylalanine. Of the read, only the CDR3 DNA is kept; its 42 bases are in frame from base 1. The receptor library was made with PCR. Sequencing was carried out with an Illumina HiSeq 2500. TCR library preparation used molecular barcoding, with unique molecular identifiers applied to normalize quantification of the TCRbeta repertoire. TCRdb's own reprocessing of the public reads used fastp at Q25 and MiXCR and kept productive beta chains. Under each unique CDR3 protein, matching rows form one entry showing the most common genes and DNA. Within this sample are around 960,000 distinct CDR3 sequences, with 25% to 35% of them counted one time only. Of the sample, over 25% is held by the ten largest clones.

In this chain, TRBV4-2 is recombined with TRBJ2-1, with TRBD2 perhaps the D gene, on 7 matching bases. The TCR was taken from a boy less than two years old who had a stem cell transplant for SCID, so the T cells may come from the graft donor. The material was PBMCs, mostly from graft donor cells, obtained 360 days after TCRalphabeta/CD19-depleted stem cell transplant. In nucleotides, the sequence is TGTGCCAGCAGCTTACCCGGGGGGCCGAATGAGCAGTTCTTC. The translation is CASSLPGGPNEQFF.